The sequence of this T cell receptor beta chain was determined in a study of blood T cell repertoires in COVID-19. At the level of the study: Acute-phase and convalescent COVID-19 samples originated in the United States, Italy and Spain. From T cells, B-cell-depleted T cells, or PBMCs came the material, which was cDNA or gDNA.

The CDR3 runs to 14 residues. Germline V gives CDR1 LGHDT, CDR2 YNNKEL (reference sequence). V dropped 9 bases and J dropped 0 bases, with 12 bases sitting between them. In the original processing: Estimation of nucleated cell counts was performed using reference gene primer amplification. Profiled with immunoSEQ multiplex PCR; TCRdb holds only in-frame clones, not every one. The DNA gave D and trimming, while V, J and clone size come from that table. The sample has 100,000 to 150,000 clones, less than 90% seen once; the top ten hold 1.4%. Sequenced input: peripheral blood. The chain carries TRBV3-1 (or the pseudogene TRBV3-2) and TRBJ1-3; D not resolved. The source is a man aged 60 to 75 with acute or convalescent COVID-19. The CDR3: CASTLRSSGNTIYF. Here the CDR3 DNA reads TGTGCCAGTACCTTGAGGAGCTCTGGAAACACCATATATTTT.